This T cell receptor beta chain was recorded in a study of shared clonotypes between healthy human individuals. As defined, naive CD8 cells were CD45RO-negative and positively selected for CCR7, with terminally differentiated effector memory CD45RA+ cells excluded. Findings and caveats of the study: Investigators expected sequencing depth to affect clonotype sharing among donors.

J gave up 7 bases and V 1 base, and 4 bases lay outside the gene matches. Germline CDR1 is SGHTA and CDR2 is FQGTGA. The CDR3 runs to 15 residues. Concerning this clone: The antigen is unknown. Other DNA sequences in this sample translate to the same CDR3.

Genomic DNA of each subset was evenly split across several immunoSEQ plates. Assay used: immunoSEQ multiplex PCR; TCRdb lists only in-frame clones, some missing. In the table there are about 2.2 million clones, 90% to 95% of which are singletons. The chain is built from TRBV7-3 and TRBJ2-1, with 10 bases aligning to TRBD2. The sequencing sample was made of naive CD8+ T cells from PBMCs. This clonotype originated in a man aged 18-30 years in good health. Some clones in this sample may be carry-over from other donors' samples. CDR3 amino acids: CASSLSLAGVNEQFF. The CDR3 DNA reads TGTGCCAGCAGCTTAAGTCTAGCGGGAGTGAATGAGCAGTTCTTC.